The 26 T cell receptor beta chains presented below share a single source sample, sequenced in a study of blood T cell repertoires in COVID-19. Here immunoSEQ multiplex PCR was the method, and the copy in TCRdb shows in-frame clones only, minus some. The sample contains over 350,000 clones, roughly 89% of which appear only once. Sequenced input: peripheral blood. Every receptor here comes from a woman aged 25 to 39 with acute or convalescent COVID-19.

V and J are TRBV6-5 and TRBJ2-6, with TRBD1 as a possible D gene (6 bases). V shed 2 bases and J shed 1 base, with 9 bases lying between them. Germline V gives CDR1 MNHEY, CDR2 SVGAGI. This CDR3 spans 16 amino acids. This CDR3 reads CASSYVQGSGANVLTF. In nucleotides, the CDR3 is TGTGCCAGCAGTTACGTACAGGGTTCTGGGGCCAACGTCCTGACTTTC.

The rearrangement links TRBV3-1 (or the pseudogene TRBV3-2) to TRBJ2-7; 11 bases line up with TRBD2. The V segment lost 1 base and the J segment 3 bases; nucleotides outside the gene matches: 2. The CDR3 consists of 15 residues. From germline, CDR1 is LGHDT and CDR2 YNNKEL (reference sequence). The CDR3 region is CASSQGLAGIYEQYF. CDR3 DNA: TGTGCCAGCAGCCAAGGACTAGCGGGGATCTACGAGCAGTACTTC.

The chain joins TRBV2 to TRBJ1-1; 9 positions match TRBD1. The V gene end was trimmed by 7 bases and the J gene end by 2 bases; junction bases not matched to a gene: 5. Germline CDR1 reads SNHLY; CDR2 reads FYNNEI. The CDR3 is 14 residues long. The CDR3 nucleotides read TGTGCCAGCAATATACAGGGGGCTAACACTGAAGCTTTCTTT. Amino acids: CASNIQGANTEAFF.

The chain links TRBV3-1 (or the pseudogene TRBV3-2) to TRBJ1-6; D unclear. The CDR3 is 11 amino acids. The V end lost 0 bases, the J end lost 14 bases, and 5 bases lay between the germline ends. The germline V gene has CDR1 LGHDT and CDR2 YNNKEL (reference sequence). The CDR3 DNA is TGTGCCAGCAGCCAAGATATTTCCCTCCACTTT. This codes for CASSQDISLHF.

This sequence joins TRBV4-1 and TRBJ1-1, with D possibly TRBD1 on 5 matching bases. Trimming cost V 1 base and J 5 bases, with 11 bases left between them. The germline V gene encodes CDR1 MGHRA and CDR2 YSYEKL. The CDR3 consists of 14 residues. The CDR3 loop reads CASSQGRGETEAFF. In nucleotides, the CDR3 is TGCGCCAGCAGCCAAGGGAGGGGTGAGACTGAAGCTTTCTTT.

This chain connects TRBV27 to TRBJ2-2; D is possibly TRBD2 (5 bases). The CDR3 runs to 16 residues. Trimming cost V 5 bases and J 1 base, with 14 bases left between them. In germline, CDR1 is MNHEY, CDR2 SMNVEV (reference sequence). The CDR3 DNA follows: TGTGCCAGCAGTAACCGCGGCGGGTGGAACACCGGGGAGCTGTTTTTT. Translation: CASSNRGGWNTGELFF.

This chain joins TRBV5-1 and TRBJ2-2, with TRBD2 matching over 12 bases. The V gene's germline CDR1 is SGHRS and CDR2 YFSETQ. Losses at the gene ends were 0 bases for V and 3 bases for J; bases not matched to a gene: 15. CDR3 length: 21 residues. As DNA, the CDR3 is TGCGCCAGCAGCTTGGAACTAGCGGGGGGTCCAACACTCGAGGACACCGGGGAGCTGTTTTTT. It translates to CASSLELAGGPTLEDTGELFF.

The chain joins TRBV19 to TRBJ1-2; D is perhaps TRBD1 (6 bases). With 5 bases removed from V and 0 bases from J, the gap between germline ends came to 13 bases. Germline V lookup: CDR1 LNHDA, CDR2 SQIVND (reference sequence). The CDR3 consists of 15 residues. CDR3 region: CASSEGDIANYGYTF. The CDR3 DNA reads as TGTGCCAGTAGTGAAGGGGACATCGCTAACTATGGCTACACCTTC.

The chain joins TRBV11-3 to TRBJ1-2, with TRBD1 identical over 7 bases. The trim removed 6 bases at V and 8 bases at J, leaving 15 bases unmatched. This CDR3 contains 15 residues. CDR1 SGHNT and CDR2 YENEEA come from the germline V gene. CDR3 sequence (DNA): TGTGCCAGCAGATCCAAACCGGGACAGCCCCCCGGCTACACCTTC. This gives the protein CASRSKPGQPPGYTF.

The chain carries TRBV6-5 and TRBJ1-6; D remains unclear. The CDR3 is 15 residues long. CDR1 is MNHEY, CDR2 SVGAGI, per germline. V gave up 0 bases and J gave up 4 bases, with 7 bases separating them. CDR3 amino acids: CASSYSFSYNSPLHF. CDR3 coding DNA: TGTGCCAGCAGTTACTCGTTTTCGTATAATTCACCCCTCCACTTT.

The CDR3 DNA reads TGTGCCAGCAGCCGAGAAGGGGCTCAGCCCCAGCATTTT. This codes for CASSREGAQPQHF. The rearrangement uses TRBV7-8 and TRBJ1-5, with a possible D match to TRBD1 (5 bases). V lost 5 bases and J 6 bases, leaving 11 bases between the germline ends. Germline CDR1 SGHVS, CDR2 FQNEAQ. CDR3 size: 13 residues.

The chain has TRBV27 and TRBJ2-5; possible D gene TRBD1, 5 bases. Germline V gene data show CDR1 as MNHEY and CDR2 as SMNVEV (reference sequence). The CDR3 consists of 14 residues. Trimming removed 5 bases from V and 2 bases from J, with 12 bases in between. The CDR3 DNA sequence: TGTGCCAGCAGTCCCCGACAGCTTCAAGAGACCCAGTACTTC. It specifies CASSPRQLQETQYF.

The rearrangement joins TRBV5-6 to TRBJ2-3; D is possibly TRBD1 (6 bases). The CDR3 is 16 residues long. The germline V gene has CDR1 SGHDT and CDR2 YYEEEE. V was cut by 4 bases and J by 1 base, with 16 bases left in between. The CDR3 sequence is CASSPGEGDGTDTQYF. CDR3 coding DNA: TGTGCCAGCAGCCCCGGCGAGGGGGATGGCACAGATACGCAGTATTTT.

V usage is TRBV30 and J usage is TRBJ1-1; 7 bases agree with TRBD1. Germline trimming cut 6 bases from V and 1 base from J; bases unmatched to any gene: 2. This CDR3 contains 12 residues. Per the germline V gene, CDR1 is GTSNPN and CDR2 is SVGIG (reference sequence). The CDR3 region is CACNRGNTEAFF. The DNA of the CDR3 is TGTGCCTGTAACAGGGGGAACACTGAAGCTTTCTTT.

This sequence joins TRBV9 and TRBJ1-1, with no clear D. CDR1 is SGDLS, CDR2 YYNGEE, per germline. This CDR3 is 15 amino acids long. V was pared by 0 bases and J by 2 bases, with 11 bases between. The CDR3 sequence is CASSVGYSVNTEAFF. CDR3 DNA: TGTGCCAGCAGCGTAGGGTACAGTGTCAACACTGAAGCTTTCTTT.

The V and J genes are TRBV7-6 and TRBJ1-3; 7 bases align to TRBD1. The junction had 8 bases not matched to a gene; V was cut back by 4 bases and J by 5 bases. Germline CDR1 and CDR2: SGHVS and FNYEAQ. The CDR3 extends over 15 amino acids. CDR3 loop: CASSSIPGQRNTIYF. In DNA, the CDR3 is TGTGCCAGCAGCTCCATCCCGGGACAGAGAAACACCATATATTTT.

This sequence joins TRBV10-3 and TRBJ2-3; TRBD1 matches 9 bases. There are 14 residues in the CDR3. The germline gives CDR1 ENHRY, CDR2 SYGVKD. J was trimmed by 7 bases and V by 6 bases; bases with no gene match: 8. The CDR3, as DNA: TGTGCCATCAGAGGGGACAGGGAAACCTATACGCAGTATTTT. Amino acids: CAIRGDRETYTQYF.

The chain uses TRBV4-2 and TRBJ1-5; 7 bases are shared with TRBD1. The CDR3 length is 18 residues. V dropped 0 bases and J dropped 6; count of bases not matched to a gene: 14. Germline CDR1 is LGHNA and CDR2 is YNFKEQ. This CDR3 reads CASSQELIHDRAGQPQHF. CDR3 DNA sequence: TGTGCCAGCAGCCAAGAATTGATACATGACAGGGCGGGTCAGCCCCAGCATTTT.

CDR3 nucleotide sequence: TGTGCCAGCAGCTTGTTGGGCACCCAAGGGAGCTCCTATAATTCACCCCTCCACTTT. Encoded protein: CASSLLGTQGSSYNSPLHF. V is TRBV5-5 and J is TRBJ1-6; no firm D call. V dropped 1 base and J dropped 0 bases, with 17 bases sitting between them. This CDR3 has 19 residues. Looked up from germline, CDR1 is SGHKS and CDR2 is YYEKEE (reference sequence).

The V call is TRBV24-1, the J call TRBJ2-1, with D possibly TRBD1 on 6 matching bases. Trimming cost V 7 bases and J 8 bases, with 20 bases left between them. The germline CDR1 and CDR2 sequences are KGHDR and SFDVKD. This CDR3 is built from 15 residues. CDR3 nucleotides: TGTGCCACCAGCCCCACAGGGACCCCTTCGGATGAGCAGTTCTTC. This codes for CATSPTGTPSDEQFF.

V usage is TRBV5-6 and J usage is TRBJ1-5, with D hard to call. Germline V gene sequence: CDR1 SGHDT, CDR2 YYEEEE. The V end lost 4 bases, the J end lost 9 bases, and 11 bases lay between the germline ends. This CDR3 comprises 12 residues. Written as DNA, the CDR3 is TGTGCCAGCAGCCTATCGTATGGGCCCCAGCATTTT. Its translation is CASSLSYGPQHF.

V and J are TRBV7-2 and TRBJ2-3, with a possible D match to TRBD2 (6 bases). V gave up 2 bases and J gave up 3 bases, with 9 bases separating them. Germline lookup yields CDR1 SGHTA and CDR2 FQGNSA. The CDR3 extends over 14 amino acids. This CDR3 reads CASSLLGGTDTQYF. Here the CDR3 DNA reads TGTGCCAGCAGCTTATTAGGAGGGACAGATACGCAGTATTTT.

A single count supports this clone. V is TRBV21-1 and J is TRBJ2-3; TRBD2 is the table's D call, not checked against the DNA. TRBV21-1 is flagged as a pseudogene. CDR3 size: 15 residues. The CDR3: CASSKGGGSTDTQYF. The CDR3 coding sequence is TGTGCCAGCAGCAAAGGAGGCGGTAGCACAGATACGCAGTATTTT.

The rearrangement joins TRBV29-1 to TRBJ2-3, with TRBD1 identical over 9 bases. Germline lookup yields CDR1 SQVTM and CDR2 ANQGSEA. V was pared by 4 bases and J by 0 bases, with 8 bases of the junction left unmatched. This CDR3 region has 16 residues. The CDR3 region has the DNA TGCAGCGTTGTCTCGCCGGGACAGGGTAGCACAGATACGCAGTATTTT. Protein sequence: CSVVSPGQGSTDTQYF.

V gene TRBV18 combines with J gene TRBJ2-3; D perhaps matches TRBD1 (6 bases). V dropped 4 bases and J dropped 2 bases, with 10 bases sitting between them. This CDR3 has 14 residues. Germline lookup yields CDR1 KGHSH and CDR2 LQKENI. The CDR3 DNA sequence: TGTGCCAGCTCACACCGGACAGTCACAGATACGCAGTATTTT. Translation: CASSHRTVTDTQYF.

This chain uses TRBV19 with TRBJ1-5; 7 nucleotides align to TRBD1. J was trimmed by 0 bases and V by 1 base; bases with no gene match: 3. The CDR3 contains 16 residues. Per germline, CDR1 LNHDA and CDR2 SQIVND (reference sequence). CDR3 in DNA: TGTGCCAGTAGTATAGTAGGGACAGTTAGCAATCAGCCCCAGCATTTT. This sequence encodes CASSIVGTVSNQPQHF.